Following are 31 T cell receptor beta chains from one sample sequenced in a study of cytomegalovirus exposure and HLA in healthy donors. Only in-frame clones appear in the TCRdb table, and some are missing; sequencing was by immunoSEQ multiplex PCR. The table lists about 140,000 clones, roughly 81% of them singletons. Material for sequencing was PBMCs. The origin of the receptors is a woman aged 30 to 39 in good health and CMV-seronegative.

The chain is built from TRBV19 and TRBJ2-7, with TRBD2 matching 7 bases. CDR3 size: 14 residues. V lost 5 bases and J lost 3; bases outside the gene matches: 7. Germline V CDR1 and CDR2: LNHDA, SQIVND (reference sequence). The CDR3 DNA reads TGTGCCAGTAGTCCAAGGGAGGGGAACTACGAGCAGTACTTC. Its translation is CASSPREGNYEQYF.

CDR3: CASSVVASSYEQYF. For the CDR3, the DNA is TGTGCCAGCAGCGTAGTGGCCAGCTCCTACGAGCAGTACTTC. The J gene is TRBJ2-7, the V gene TRBV9, with no clear D. V lost 0 bases, J lost 0 bases, and 7 bases lay in between. This CDR3 has 14 residues. In germline, CDR1 is SGDLS, CDR2 YYNGEE. Full variable domain (outside the CDR3, taken from reference TRBV9 and TRBJ2-7): DSGVTQTPKHLITATGQRVTLRCSPRSGDLSVYWYQQSLDQGLQFLIQYYNGEERAKGNILERFSAQQFPDLHSELNLSSLELGDSALYFCASSVVASSYEQYFGPGTRLTVT.

The chain combines TRBV5-4 with TRBJ2-3; TRBD2 aligns across 8 bases. Germline CDR1 and CDR2: SGHNT and YYREEE (reference sequence). The CDR3 contains 15 residues. The junction had 10 bases not matched to a gene; V was cut back by 4 bases and J by 6 bases. CDR3 coding DNA: TGTGCCAGCAGCCCCCGGGAGGGGGGAGCGGATACGCAGTATTTT. It specifies CASSPREGGADTQYF.

This clone was seen a few times. The genes are TRBV14 and TRBJ2-5; D is uncertain. The CDR3 is 14 amino acids. The V gene lost 1 base and the J gene lost 0 bases, with 6 bases spanning the gap. The germline V gene has CDR1 SGHDN and CDR2 FVKESK. The CDR3 here is CASSQVEYQETQYF. The CDR3 DNA follows: TGTGCCAGCAGCCAAGTGGAGTACCAAGAGACCCAGTACTTC.

CDR3 amino acids: CASMGQYQETQYF. As DNA, the CDR3 is TGTGCCAGTATGGGACAGTACCAAGAGACCCAGTACTTC. The chain couples TRBV19 to TRBJ2-5; 7 bases agree with TRBD1. The germline CDR1 and CDR2 sequences are LNHDA and SQIVND (reference sequence). With V trimmed by 7 bases and J by 0 bases, 2 bases remained unmatched. This CDR3 region has 13 residues. The whole variable domain, filled in from reference TRBV19 and TRBJ2-5, reads DGGITQSPKYLFRKEGQNVTLSCEQNLNHDAMYWYRQDPGQGLRLIYYSQIVNDFQKGDIAEGYSVSREKKESFPLTVTSAQKNPTAFYLCASMGQYQETQYFGPGTRLLVL.

J is TRBJ2-1 and V is TRBV5-1; TRBD1 is a possible D gene (5 bases). CDR3 length: 14 amino acids. Germline CDR1 and CDR2: SGHRS and YFSETQ. The V end lost 4 bases, the J end lost 7 bases, and 15 bases lay between the germline ends. In nucleotides, the CDR3 is TGCGCCAGCAGCGAAGACAGTGGTAGGAATGAGCAGTTCTTC. This translates into CASSEDSGRNEQFF. Drawing the rest from reference TRBV5-1 and TRBJ2-1, the complete variable domain is KAGVTQTPRYLIKTRGQQVTLSCSPISGHRSVSWYQQTPGQGLQFLFEYFSETQRNKGNFPGRFSGRQFSNSRSEMNVSTLELGDSALYLCASSEDSGRNEQFFGPGTRLTVL.

J is TRBJ1-1 and V is TRBV6-5; weak D call: TRBD1 (5 bases). The CDR3 is 13 amino acids. Germline CDR1 is MNHEY and CDR2 is SVGAGI. Trimming removed 9 bases at V and 4 bases at J, with 15 bases between. In nucleotides, the CDR3 is TGTGCCAGTCGGTCCCAGGGCGTCACTGAAGCTTTCTTT. Encoded protein: CASRSQGVTEAFF.

This clone was found a few times. The V gene is TRBV7-2, the J gene TRBJ1-1, with D hard to call. The V end was cut by 4 bases, the J end by 7 bases, with 10 bases between. Germline V gene lookup returns CDR1 SGHTA and CDR2 FQGNSA. The CDR3 consists of 12 residues. CDR3 in amino acids: CASSSSRYEAFF. CDR3 nucleotide sequence: TGTGCCAGCAGCTCCAGCAGGTATGAAGCTTTCTTT.

The genes are TRBV4-1 and TRBJ2-1; 9 bases are a match to TRBD1. V lost 2 bases, J lost 3 bases, and 5 bases stayed unmatched. Per germline, CDR1 MGHRA and CDR2 YSYEKL. This CDR3 has 16 residues. CDR3 protein: CASSQRGQGYYNEQFF. The CDR3 bases are TGCGCCAGCAGCCAACGGGGACAGGGATACTACAATGAGCAGTTCTTC.

The V gene is TRBV6-1, the J gene TRBJ1-5; 7 positions agree with TRBD1. Germline-derived CDR1 and CDR2 are MNHNS and SASEGT. V shed 5 bases, J shed 3 bases, and the junction held 7 bases outside the gene matches. The CDR3 spans 15 residues. In DNA, the CDR3 is TGTGCCAGCAGTATACGGGACAGCTCCAATCAGCCCCAGCATTTT. This sequence encodes CASSIRDSSNQPQHF.

This chain joins TRBV7-9 and TRBJ2-3; the match to TRBD2 covers 7 bases. The CDR3 contains 16 residues. Germline V lookup: CDR1 SEHNR, CDR2 FQNEAQ (reference sequence). J lost 4 bases, V lost 7 bases, and 14 bases had no gene match. The CDR3 region is CASTMSRASGADTQYF. CDR3 coding DNA: TGTGCCAGCACGATGTCAAGGGCTAGCGGAGCAGATACGCAGTATTTT.

The V and J genes are TRBV2 and TRBJ1-6; tentative D call: TRBD1 (5 bases). This CDR3 is built from 13 residues. Germline CDR1 is SNHLY and CDR2 is FYNNEI. Trimming left V 7 bases short and J 7 bases short, with 11 bases between. The CDR3 sequence is CASTQGLNSPLHF. The CDR3 DNA reads TGTGCCAGCACTCAGGGACTAAATTCACCCCTCCACTTT.

V usage is TRBV4-1 and J usage is TRBJ2-1; TRBD1 is a possible D gene (5 bases). Germline CDR1 is MGHRA and CDR2 is YSYEKL. V lost 0 bases, J lost 8 bases, and 14 bases lay in between. This CDR3 has 15 amino acids. This chain's CDR3 is CASSQDSRPRDEQFF. The CDR3 DNA follows: TGCGCCAGCAGCCAAGATTCGCGCCCCAGGGATGAGCAGTTCTTC.

The CDR3 DNA reads TGTGCCAGCAGCTTAGGGGCAAGACGCAGGGGGCAGCTGGAGACCCAGTACTTC. It specifies CASSLGARRRGQLETQYF. The rearrangement links TRBV13 to TRBJ2-5, with 8 bases lining up with TRBD1. The germline V gene encodes CDR1 PRHDT and CDR2 FYEKMQ (reference sequence). The CDR3 has 18 residues. The V segment lost 0 bases and the J segment 5 bases; nucleotides outside the gene matches: 14. The variable domain in full, completed from reference TRBV13 and TRBJ2-5, reads AAGVIQSPRHLIKEKRETATLKCYPIPRHDTVYWYQQGPGQDPQFLISFYEKMQSDKGSIPDRFSAQQFSDYHSELNMSSLELGDSALYFCASSLGARRRGQLETQYFGPGTRLLVL.

The chain combines TRBV2 with TRBJ1-1; 7 bases fit TRBD1. Germline CDR1 and CDR2: SNHLY and FYNNEI. The CDR3 extends over 14 amino acids. V lost 3 bases and J lost 5; bases outside the gene matches: 6. CDR3 DNA sequence: TGTGCCAGCAGTGAGACAGGGTTATGGACTGAAGCTTTCTTT. The encoded protein is CASSETGLWTEAFF.

The chain combines TRBV2 with TRBJ2-1; 8 bases match TRBD1. The CDR3 extends over 14 amino acids. Trimming took 4 bases from V and 5 from J; bases not matched to a gene: 4. Germline V gene lookup returns CDR1 SNHLY and CDR2 FYNNEI. The CDR3, as DNA: TGTGCCAGCAGTGTGCAGGGGGCGGACAATGAGCAGTTCTTC. Amino acid sequence: CASSVQGADNEQFF.

This chain joins TRBV5-1 and TRBJ1-4; no definite D call. V was clipped by 3 bases and J by 8 bases, with 11 bases between them. The CDR3 totals 13 residues. Germline V gene sequence: CDR1 SGHRS, CDR2 YFSETQ. The CDR3 DNA sequence: TGCGCCAGCAGCTCGGACTCGGGGGAAAAACTGTTTTTT. Its protein is CASSSDSGEKLFF.

V usage is TRBV9 and J usage is TRBJ1-1, with a weak D call TRBD1 (6 bases). The CDR3 length is 15 residues. The V and J ends lost 4 bases and 0 bases respectively, with 13 bases between them. Germline loops: CDR1 SGDLS, CDR2 YYNGEE. CDR3 amino acids: CASSRTGWLNTEAFF. The CDR3 DNA reads TGTGCCAGCAGCCGCACAGGGTGGCTGAACACTGAAGCTTTCTTT.

The chain is built from TRBV2 and TRBJ2-2, with 7 bases aligning to TRBD1. The CDR3 sequence is 14 residues long. J was trimmed by 5 bases and V by 6 bases; bases with no gene match: 6. Germline CDR1 and CDR2: SNHLY and FYNNEI. In nucleotides, the CDR3 is TGTGCCAGCAGGGAGACAGGGACAACCGGGGAGCTGTTTTTT. It specifies CASRETGTTGELFF.

The V and J genes are TRBV5-1 and TRBJ1-2; TRBD1 is a possible D gene (5 bases). This CDR3 has 15 amino acids. The germline V and J ends were trimmed by 0 bases and 3 bases, with 12 bases remaining between them. Germline V lookup: CDR1 SGHRS, CDR2 YFSETQ. The CDR3 spells CASSLGDSGHYGYTF. CDR3 bases: TGCGCCAGCAGCTTGGGGGACTCAGGGCACTATGGCTACACCTTC. The complete variable domain, with remaining parts taken from reference TRBV5-1 and TRBJ1-2, reads KAGVTQTPRYLIKTRGQQVTLSCSPISGHRSVSWYQQTPGQGLQFLFEYFSETQRNKGNFPGRFSGRQFSNSRSEMNVSTLELGDSALYLCASSLGDSGHYGYTFGSGTRLTVV.

The chain links TRBV5-1 to TRBJ2-7, with 7 positions matching TRBD1. The germline V gene encodes CDR1 SGHRS and CDR2 YFSETQ. J was trimmed by 12 bases and V by 2 bases; bases with no gene match: 26. The CDR3 is 18 residues long. The CDR3 loop is CASSFSTGDRGGDQGRYF. The CDR3 DNA follows: TGCGCCAGCAGCTTTTCCACAGGGGATCGAGGTGGGGATCAAGGCCGGTACTTC.

This clone was detected a few times. The rearrangement uses TRBV5-4 and TRBJ2-7, with D tentatively TRBD1 (6 bases). The CDR3 is 14 amino acids. Germline CDR1 and CDR2: SGHNT and YYREEE (reference sequence). Trimming left V 4 bases short and J 0 bases short, with 11 bases between. The CDR3 is CASSPQQGSYEQYF. CDR3 nucleotide sequence: TGTGCCAGCAGCCCACAACAGGGCTCCTACGAGCAGTACTTC. Supplemented by reference TRBV5-4 and TRBJ2-7, the full variable domain reads ETGVTQSPTHLIKTRGQQVTLRCSSQSGHNTVSWYQQALGQGPQFIFQYYREEENGRGNFPPRFSGLQFPNYSSELNVNALELDDSALYLCASSPQQGSYEQYFGPGTRLTVT.

The gene calls are TRBV28 and TRBJ1-4; perhaps TRBD1 as D (6 bases). The germline V gene encodes CDR1 MDHEN and CDR2 SYDVKM. Trimming shortened V by 2 bases and J by 6 bases, and 19 bases separated the two germline ends. The CDR3 totals 17 residues. CDR3 in DNA: TGTGCCAGCAGTTTACCGCGAACCGGGACAAGTCATGAAAAACTGTTTTTT. Translated, it gives CASSLPRTGTSHEKLFF.

The chain combines TRBV10-3 with TRBJ1-2; D is unclear. V dropped 6 bases and J dropped 0 bases, with 11 bases sitting between them. Germline assignment: CDR1 ENHRY and CDR2 SYGVKD. The CDR3 totals 14 residues. The CDR3 DNA is TGTGCCATCAGCTTCGGAACTACTAACTATGGCTACACCTTC. Translated: CAISFGTTNYGYTF.

J is TRBJ2-7 and V is TRBV11-1, with D perhaps TRBD1 (5 bases). CDR3 length equals 14 residues. V was trimmed by 2 bases and J by 0 bases, leaving 8 bases between them. Per germline, CDR1 SGHAT and CDR2 FQDESV (reference sequence). The CDR3 region has the DNA TGTGCCAGCAGCTTACGCCAGGGCTCCTACGAGCAGTACTTC. This translates into CASSLRQGSYEQYF.

The gene calls are TRBV18 and TRBJ2-7; D possibly corresponds to TRBD2 (6 bases). The CDR3 consists of 13 residues. V was shortened by 6 bases and J by 6 bases, with 15 bases between the two germline ends. Germline V gene lookup returns CDR1 KGHSH and CDR2 LQKENI. The CDR3 nucleotides are TGTGCCAGCTCTCCGGAGGGAGTGGGCGAGCAGTACTTC. It translates to CASSPEGVGEQYF.

Only one count was recorded for this clone. V is TRBV6-1 and J is TRBJ1-4; tentative D call: TRBD1 (6 bases). The CDR3 contains 13 residues. V lost 6 bases and J 8 bases, leaving 13 bases between the germline ends. Germline CDR1 is MNHNS and CDR2 is SASEGT. The CDR3 sequence: CASSRDKGEKLFF. In DNA form, the CDR3 reads TGTGCCAGCAGCAGGGACAAAGGGGAAAAACTGTTTTTT.

This chain joins TRBV12-5 and TRBJ2-1, with D unresolved. V lost 5 bases and J 4 bases, leaving 6 bases between the germline ends. The CDR3 length is 12 residues. Germline lookup yields CDR1 LGHNT and CDR2 FRNRAP. The CDR3, as DNA: TGTGCTAGTGGTCTACAGTACAATGAGCAGTTCTTC. It yields the protein CASGLQYNEQFF.

This clone was seen once. This rearrangement joins TRBV6-5 to TRBJ2-2; perhaps TRBD1 as D (6 bases). Trimming pared 10 bases from V and 7 bases from J, leaving 13 bases between. Germline V gives CDR1 MNHEY, CDR2 SVGAGI. CDR3 length: 12 residues. CDR3 in amino acids: CATNRVHGELFF. CDR3 sequence (DNA): TGTGCCACCAACAGGGTACACGGGGAGCTGTTTTTT.

This clone was picked up one time. This chain uses TRBV15 with TRBJ2-6; weak D call: TRBD1 (5 bases). The V and J ends lost 5 bases and 2 bases respectively, with 13 bases between them. Looked up from germline, CDR1 is LNHNV and CDR2 is YYDKDF (reference sequence). CDR3 length equals 16 residues. The CDR3 nucleotides are TGTGCCACCAGCGCAGGGTCATTGACTGGGGCCAACGTCCTGACTTTC. Translated, it gives CATSAGSLTGANVLTF.

The V gene is TRBV18, the J gene TRBJ1-3, with 7 bases fitting TRBD1. The junction had 6 bases not matched to a gene; V was cut back by 3 bases and J by 4 bases. Per the germline V gene, CDR1 is KGHSH and CDR2 is LQKENI. The CDR3 is 15 residues long. The CDR3 loop is CASSPPGQSGNTIYF. CDR3 sequence (DNA): TGTGCCAGCTCACCCCCGGGACAGTCCGGAAACACCATATATTTT. Using reference TRBV18 and TRBJ1-3 for the parts outside the CDR3, the full variable domain is NAGVMQNPRHLVRRRGQEARLRCSPMKGHSHVYWYRQLPEEGLKFMVYLQKENIIDESGMPKERFSAEFPKEGPSILRIQQVVRGDSAAYFCASSPPGQSGNTIYFGEGSWLTVV.